These 27 T cell receptor beta chains share one sample of origin, sequenced in a study of shared clonotypes between healthy human individuals. The data were produced by immunoSEQ multiplex PCR, yet TCRdb's version contains in-frame clones alone and is incomplete. The sample includes around 700,000 clones, 73% of them seen just once. Specimen: memory CD4+ T cells sorted from blood. Subset denoted: CD45RA-negative fraction. These receptors were collected from a woman between 25 and 40 years old in good health.

The table lists this clone with a count of one. V is TRBV12-5 and J is TRBJ1-1; D perhaps matches TRBD1 (5 bases). CDR3 size: 16 residues. The germline gives CDR1 LGHNT, CDR2 FRNRAP. Between the trimmed V and J ends, which lost 0 bases and 1 base, there was a span of 12 bases. The CDR3 sequence is CASGLVIRDQNTEAFF. The CDR3 coding sequence is TGTGCTAGTGGTTTGGTTATCAGGGATCAGAACACTGAAGCTTTCTTT.

Ten or more counts support this clone. The chain uses TRBV6-6 and TRBJ2-1; 8 bases align to TRBD2. The CDR3 covers 16 residues. Germline CDR1 is MNHNY and CDR2 is SVGAGI (reference sequence). The V segment lost 2 bases and the J segment 1 base; nucleotides outside the gene matches: 4. The CDR3 DNA is TGTGCCAGCAGTTACGCAGGACTAGCTTCCTACAATGAGCAGTTCTTC. It specifies CASSYAGLASYNEQFF.

This clone came up many times. The chain joins TRBV29-1 to TRBJ1-1, with D unresolved. Looked up from germline, CDR1 is SQVTM and CDR2 is ANQGSEA. V was pared by 5 bases and J by 6 bases, with 13 bases between. The CDR3 spans 12 residues. The CDR3: CSVLPDLAEAFF. CDR3 DNA sequence: TGCAGCGTTTTGCCTGACTTGGCTGAAGCTTTCTTT.

This clone has just one count. The rearrangement uses TRBV5-1 and TRBJ2-7; D could derive from TRBD1 or TRBD2 (6 bases each). Germline V lookup: CDR1 SGHRS, CDR2 YFSETQ. This CDR3 region has 16 residues. V was shortened by 2 bases and J by 1 base, with 16 bases between the two germline ends. The CDR3: CASSFPPGGASYEQYF. The DNA for the CDR3 is TGCGCCAGCAGCTTCCCTCCCGGGGGCGCTTCCTACGAGCAGTACTTC.

This clone was detected many times. J is TRBJ2-7 and V is TRBV21-1; the tabulated D call, TRBD1, remains unverified against the DNA. TRBV21-1 represents a pseudogene. The CDR3 length is 11 residues. The CDR3: CASLQKDEQYF. In DNA, the CDR3 is TGTGCCAGCCTACAGAAGGACGAGCAGTACTTC.

The V and J genes are TRBV28 and TRBJ1-3, with D perhaps matching TRBD1 (5 bases). V was pared by 5 bases and J by 8 bases, with 13 bases between. Germline CDR1 and CDR2: MDHEN and SYDVKM. The CDR3 runs to 13 residues. The CDR3: CASSLARGDTIYF. CDR3 DNA sequence: TGTGCCAGCAGTCTAGCGCGGGGGGACACCATATATTTT.

As to this clone: An end of the junction does not agree with germline; a read error may underlie this. This rearrangement joins TRBV6-1 to TRBJ1-4, with D possibly matching TRBD1 (5 bases). From germline, CDR1 is MNHNS and CDR2 SASEGT. The CDR3 is made up of 14 amino acids. The CDR3 coding sequence is TGTGCCAGCAGAGAAGGGACGTGGAATGAAAAACTGTTTTTT. As protein: CASREGTWNEKLFF.

The chain uses TRBV25-1 and TRBJ1-1; no firm D call. The CDR3 is 15 amino acids. Trimming stripped 3 bases from V and 3 bases from J, with 14 bases between. Per germline, CDR1 MGHDK and CDR2 SYGVNS. CDR3 loop: CASSDRAVGDTEAFF. The CDR3 nucleotides are TGTGCCAGCAGTGACCGCGCGGTCGGGGACACTGAAGCTTTCTTT. Full variable domain (rest looked up from reference TRBV25-1 and TRBJ1-1): EADIYQTPRYLVIGTGKKITLECSQTMGHDKMYWYQQDPGMELHLIHYSYGVNSTEKGDLSSESTVSRIRTEHFPLTLESARPSHTSQYLCASSDRAVGDTEAFFGQGTRLTVV.

The gene calls are TRBV11-2 and TRBJ2-7; D may be TRBD2 (6 bases). There are 14 residues in the CDR3. V gave up 4 bases and J gave up 5 bases, with 15 bases separating them. Looked up from germline, CDR1 is SGHAT and CDR2 is FQNNGV. CDR3 protein: CASSYGTEANEQYF. In nucleotides, the CDR3 is TGTGCCAGCAGCTATGGGACTGAGGCAAACGAGCAGTACTTC.

This clone appeared many times. Other DNA sequences from this sample encode an identical CDR3 as well. The genes are TRBV5-1 and TRBJ1-1; D uncertain. V lost 0 bases, J lost 1 base, and 13 bases lay in between. The CDR3 runs to 16 residues. CDR1 is SGHRS, CDR2 YFSETQ, per germline. The CDR3 spells CASSLGAEGWNTEAFF. The DNA of the CDR3 is TGCGCCAGCAGCTTGGGAGCTGAAGGCTGGAACACTGAAGCTTTCTTT.

V and J are TRBV28 and TRBJ1-4, with 8 nucleotides matching TRBD1. The CDR3 loop spans 16 amino acids. With V trimmed by 3 bases and J by 3 bases, 6 bases remained unmatched. Germline loops: CDR1 MDHEN, CDR2 SYDVKM. The CDR3: CASSFSNRGSNEKLFF. The CDR3 nucleotides are TGTGCCAGCAGTTTCTCCAACAGGGGGTCTAATGAAAAACTGTTTTTT.

This clone was detected only a few times. This chain connects TRBV6-5 to TRBJ1-2; D may be TRBD1 (5 bases). The germline V gene encodes CDR1 MNHEY and CDR2 SVGAGI. This CDR3 is built from 13 residues. V lost 5 bases to trimming and J lost 7 bases, with 14 bases between them. CDR3 DNA: TGTGCCAGCAGTACTATCGAAGGGGTTGGCTACACCTTC. Residues: CASSTIEGVGYTF.

The chain recombines TRBV6-5 with TRBJ1-1; D unclear. Trimming stripped 5 bases from V and 5 bases from J, with 9 bases between. The CDR3 totals 12 residues. Germline values: CDR1 MNHEY, CDR2 SVGAGI. DNA of the CDR3: TGTGCCAGCAGTCGCCCGGATACTGAAGCTTTCTTT. Translated, it gives CASSRPDTEAFF.

The chain employs TRBV19 and TRBJ2-3, with 15 nucleotides matching TRBD2. Trimming cost V 6 bases and J 6 bases; bases outside gene matches: 7. This CDR3 contains 16 residues. The germline CDR1 and CDR2 sequences are LNHDA and SQIVND (reference sequence). Here the CDR3 DNA reads TGTGCCAGTAGAAGTGGACTAGCGGGAGGGGAGGATACGCAGTATTTT. Translation: CASRSGLAGGEDTQYF.

This chain connects TRBV21-1 to TRBJ1-3. TRBV21-1 is marked as a pseudogene. This CDR3 is built from 17 residues. CDR3 DNA: TGTGCCAGCACCCCGGGCGGGACGGCGAGCTCTGGAAACACCATATATTTT. Its translation: CASTPGGTASSGNTIYF.

The count of this clone is one. The chain links TRBV10-1 to TRBJ2-1; 12 nucleotides agree with TRBD1. Trimming at V came to 5 bases and at J to 6 bases, leaving 5 bases not matched to a gene. Per germline, CDR1 WNHNN and CDR2 SYGVQD (reference sequence). CDR3 length: 15 amino acids. The CDR3 protein is CASSPGQGAVNEQFF. CDR3 coding DNA: TGCGCCAGCAGTCCGGGACAGGGGGCGGTCAATGAGCAGTTCTTC.

The chain recombines TRBV19 with TRBJ2-2; 8 bases line up with TRBD1. V was clipped by 7 bases and J by 4 bases; unmatched bases: 11. The CDR3 is made up of 16 amino acids. From germline, CDR1 is LNHDA and CDR2 SQIVND (reference sequence). The CDR3 sequence is CASKRSEDRATGELFF. The CDR3 DNA is TGTGCCAGTAAAAGAAGTGAGGACAGGGCCACCGGGGAGCTGTTTTTT.

The genes are TRBV29-1 and TRBJ2-5, with D possibly being TRBD1 or TRBD2 (5 bases each). Germline V CDR1 and CDR2: SQVTM, ANQGSEA. Trimming left V 6 bases short and J 5 bases short, with 19 bases between. CDR3 length: 14 amino acids. CDR3 in amino acids: CSVRDGTGGETQYF. CDR3 DNA sequence: TGCAGCGTCCGAGATGGGACGGGTGGGGAGACCCAGTACTTC.

The chain carries TRBV5-5 and TRBJ1-1; D ambiguous. The CDR3 covers 15 residues. Trimming removed 0 bases at V and 0 bases at J, with 9 bases between. Germline V lookup: CDR1 SGHKS, CDR2 YYEKEE (reference sequence). The CDR3 here is CASSLATGLNTEAFF. The CDR3 region has the DNA TGTGCCAGCAGCTTGGCGACGGGTTTGAACACTGAAGCTTTCTTT.

V gene TRBV4-1 combines with J gene TRBJ2-5, with 7 bases lining up with TRBD1. From germline, CDR1 is MGHRA and CDR2 YSYEKL. The CDR3 covers 22 residues. J was trimmed by 2 bases and V by 1 base; bases with no gene match: 25. CDR3 nucleotides: TGCGCCAGCAGCCAAGTACTAAGGGGGACGACAGCTGACCTCAGGGGGCAAGAGACCCAGTACTTC. Its translation is CASSQVLRGTTADLRGQETQYF.

The chain combines TRBV18 with TRBJ2-5; D gene ambiguous. The length of the CDR3 is 13 residues. Looked up from germline, CDR1 is KGHSH and CDR2 is LQKENI. Trimming left V 3 bases short and J 2 bases short, with 7 bases between. The CDR3 nucleotides read TGTGCCAGCTCACCTCAGGCGCAAGAGACCCAGTACTTC. Its protein product is CASSPQAQETQYF. The whole variable domain, remainder taken from reference TRBV18 and TRBJ2-5, is NAGVMQNPRHLVRRRGQEARLRCSPMKGHSHVYWYRQLPEEGLKFMVYLQKENIIDESGMPKERFSAEFPKEGPSILRIQQVVRGDSAAYFCASSPQAQETQYFGPGTRLLVL.

This chain connects TRBV2 to TRBJ2-3; tentatively, D is TRBD1 (5 bases). CDR1 and CDR2 from the germline V gene are SNHLY and FYNNEI. The CDR3 is made up of 15 amino acids. Between the trimmed V and J ends, which lost 5 bases and 1 base, there was a span of 13 bases. CDR3 residues: CASSLQGSGTDTQYF. The DNA for the CDR3 is TGTGCCAGCAGTCTGCAGGGAAGTGGCACAGATACGCAGTATTTT.

The CDR3 DNA reads TGTGCCAGCAGTCGGGGACAGGGGGTGGGTAGCAATCAGCCCCAGCATTTT. It specifies CASSRGQGVGSNQPQHF. This chain joins TRBV28 and TRBJ1-5; 11 bases are a match to TRBD1. From germline, CDR1 is MDHEN and CDR2 SYDVKM. The J segment lost 0 bases and the V segment lost 5 bases, leaving 6 bases of the junction unmatched. The length of the CDR3 is 17 residues.

This clone came up once. The chain employs TRBV5-4 and TRBJ2-7; 7 bases fit TRBD2. The CDR3 has 15 amino acids. V shed 1 base, J shed 6 bases, and the junction held 10 bases outside the gene matches. CDR1 is SGHNT and CDR2 is YYREEE in the germline V gene (reference sequence). This CDR3 reads CASSLMGGRLSEQYF. CDR3 nucleotide sequence: TGTGCCAGCAGCTTGATGGGCGGGAGACTCTCCGAGCAGTACTTC.

The chain joins TRBV5-8 to TRBJ2-1; 7 bases are a match to TRBD2. CDR1 and CDR2 from the germline V gene are SGHTS and YDEGEE. This CDR3 has 16 amino acids. With V trimmed by 4 bases and J by 0 bases, 7 bases remained unmatched. CDR3 amino acids: CASSQERGSSYNEQFF. For the CDR3, the DNA is TGTGCCAGCAGCCAAGAGCGGGGAAGCTCCTACAATGAGCAGTTCTTC. Variable domain in full (rest from reference TRBV5-8 and TRBJ2-1): EAGVTQSPTHLIKTRGQQATLRCSPISGHTSVYWYQQALGLGLQFLLWYDEGEERNRGNFPPRFSGRQFPNYSSELNVNALELEDSALYLCASSQERGSSYNEQFFGPGTRLTVL.

CDR3 coding DNA: TGTGCCAGCAGCTTATTCCGGGGACTAGAGGGCGGAGAGACCCAGTACTTC. It specifies CASSLFRGLEGGETQYF. The rearrangement links TRBV7-2 to TRBJ2-5; 8 bases align to TRBD2. The CDR3 sequence is 17 residues long. The trim removed 2 bases at V and 4 bases at J, leaving 12 bases unmatched. Germline CDR1 and CDR2: SGHTA and FQGNSA.

This clone was detected ten times or more. This chain connects TRBV5-1 to TRBJ1-5; D unclear. V dropped 2 bases and J dropped 5 bases, with 8 bases sitting between them. The germline CDR1 and CDR2 sequences are SGHRS and YFSETQ. This CDR3 has 13 amino acids. CDR3 nucleotide sequence: TGCGCCAGCAGCTTAGGTCTGGATCAGCCCCAGCATTTT. It translates to CASSLGLDQPQHF.